This record concerns one T cell receptor beta chain sequence. Its antigen remains unknown. This specimen belongs to a study of cytomegalovirus exposure and HLA in healthy donors. Study results and caveats: In a later analysis, several top co-occurrence clusters appeared linked to parvovirus B19, influenza, CMV and Epstein-Barr virus. Reportedly, cytomegalovirus status was diagnosed with high sensitivity and specificity.

This CDR3 region has 15 residues. The germline V gene has CDR1 MDHEN and CDR2 SYDVKM. Trimming shortened V by 4 bases and J by 2 bases, and 15 bases separated the two germline ends. The PCR had 60 Vbeta and 13 Jbeta primers. In the original analysis: Later, an analysis found about 80 million unique TCR beta chains, and 8.5 million to 14 million of these were shared. Data came from immunoSEQ multiplex PCR; TCRdb stores just in-frame clones and leaves some out. For V, J and clone size, that table is used; D and trimming come from the DNA. The data hold about 120,000 clones, with more than 75% observed a single time.

The sample was PBMCs. The chain has TRBV28 and TRBJ2-7; maybe TRBD1 (6 bases). The origin of this receptor is a man between 18 and 29 years old in good health and CMV-seronegative. This CDR3 reads CASSSQGTLTYEQYF. CDR3 DNA: TGTGCCAGCAGTTCCCAGGGGACACTAACCTACGAGCAGTACTTC. Variable domain in full (rest from reference TRBV28 and TRBJ2-7): DVKVTQSSRYLVKRTGEKVFLECVQDMDHENMFWYRQDPGLGLRLIYFSYDVKMKEKGDIPEGYSVSREKKERFSLILESASTNQTSMYLCASSSQGTLTYEQYFGPGTRLTVT.